This TCR beta chain was obtained from a study of shared clonotypes between healthy human individuals. TCRdb keeps only in-frame clones here, not all; method: immunoSEQ multiplex PCR. The table records hundreds of thousands of clones, more than 70% of them present only once. Germline CDR1 SQVTM, CDR2 ANQGSEA. After removal of 7 bases from V and 9 bases from J, the junction contained 10 bases not matched to a gene. The CDR3 has 13 residues. The chain combines TRBV29-1 with TRBJ2-1; TRBD2 matches at 9 bases. The TCR was taken from a woman aged 40-49 years in good health. Some clones in this sample may be carry-over from other donors' samples. Sequencing was carried out using PBMCs. CDR3 sequence: CSGGASGIVEQFF. The CDR3 DNA sequence: TGCAGCGGGGGGGCTAGCGGGATCGTTGAGCAGTTCTTC.